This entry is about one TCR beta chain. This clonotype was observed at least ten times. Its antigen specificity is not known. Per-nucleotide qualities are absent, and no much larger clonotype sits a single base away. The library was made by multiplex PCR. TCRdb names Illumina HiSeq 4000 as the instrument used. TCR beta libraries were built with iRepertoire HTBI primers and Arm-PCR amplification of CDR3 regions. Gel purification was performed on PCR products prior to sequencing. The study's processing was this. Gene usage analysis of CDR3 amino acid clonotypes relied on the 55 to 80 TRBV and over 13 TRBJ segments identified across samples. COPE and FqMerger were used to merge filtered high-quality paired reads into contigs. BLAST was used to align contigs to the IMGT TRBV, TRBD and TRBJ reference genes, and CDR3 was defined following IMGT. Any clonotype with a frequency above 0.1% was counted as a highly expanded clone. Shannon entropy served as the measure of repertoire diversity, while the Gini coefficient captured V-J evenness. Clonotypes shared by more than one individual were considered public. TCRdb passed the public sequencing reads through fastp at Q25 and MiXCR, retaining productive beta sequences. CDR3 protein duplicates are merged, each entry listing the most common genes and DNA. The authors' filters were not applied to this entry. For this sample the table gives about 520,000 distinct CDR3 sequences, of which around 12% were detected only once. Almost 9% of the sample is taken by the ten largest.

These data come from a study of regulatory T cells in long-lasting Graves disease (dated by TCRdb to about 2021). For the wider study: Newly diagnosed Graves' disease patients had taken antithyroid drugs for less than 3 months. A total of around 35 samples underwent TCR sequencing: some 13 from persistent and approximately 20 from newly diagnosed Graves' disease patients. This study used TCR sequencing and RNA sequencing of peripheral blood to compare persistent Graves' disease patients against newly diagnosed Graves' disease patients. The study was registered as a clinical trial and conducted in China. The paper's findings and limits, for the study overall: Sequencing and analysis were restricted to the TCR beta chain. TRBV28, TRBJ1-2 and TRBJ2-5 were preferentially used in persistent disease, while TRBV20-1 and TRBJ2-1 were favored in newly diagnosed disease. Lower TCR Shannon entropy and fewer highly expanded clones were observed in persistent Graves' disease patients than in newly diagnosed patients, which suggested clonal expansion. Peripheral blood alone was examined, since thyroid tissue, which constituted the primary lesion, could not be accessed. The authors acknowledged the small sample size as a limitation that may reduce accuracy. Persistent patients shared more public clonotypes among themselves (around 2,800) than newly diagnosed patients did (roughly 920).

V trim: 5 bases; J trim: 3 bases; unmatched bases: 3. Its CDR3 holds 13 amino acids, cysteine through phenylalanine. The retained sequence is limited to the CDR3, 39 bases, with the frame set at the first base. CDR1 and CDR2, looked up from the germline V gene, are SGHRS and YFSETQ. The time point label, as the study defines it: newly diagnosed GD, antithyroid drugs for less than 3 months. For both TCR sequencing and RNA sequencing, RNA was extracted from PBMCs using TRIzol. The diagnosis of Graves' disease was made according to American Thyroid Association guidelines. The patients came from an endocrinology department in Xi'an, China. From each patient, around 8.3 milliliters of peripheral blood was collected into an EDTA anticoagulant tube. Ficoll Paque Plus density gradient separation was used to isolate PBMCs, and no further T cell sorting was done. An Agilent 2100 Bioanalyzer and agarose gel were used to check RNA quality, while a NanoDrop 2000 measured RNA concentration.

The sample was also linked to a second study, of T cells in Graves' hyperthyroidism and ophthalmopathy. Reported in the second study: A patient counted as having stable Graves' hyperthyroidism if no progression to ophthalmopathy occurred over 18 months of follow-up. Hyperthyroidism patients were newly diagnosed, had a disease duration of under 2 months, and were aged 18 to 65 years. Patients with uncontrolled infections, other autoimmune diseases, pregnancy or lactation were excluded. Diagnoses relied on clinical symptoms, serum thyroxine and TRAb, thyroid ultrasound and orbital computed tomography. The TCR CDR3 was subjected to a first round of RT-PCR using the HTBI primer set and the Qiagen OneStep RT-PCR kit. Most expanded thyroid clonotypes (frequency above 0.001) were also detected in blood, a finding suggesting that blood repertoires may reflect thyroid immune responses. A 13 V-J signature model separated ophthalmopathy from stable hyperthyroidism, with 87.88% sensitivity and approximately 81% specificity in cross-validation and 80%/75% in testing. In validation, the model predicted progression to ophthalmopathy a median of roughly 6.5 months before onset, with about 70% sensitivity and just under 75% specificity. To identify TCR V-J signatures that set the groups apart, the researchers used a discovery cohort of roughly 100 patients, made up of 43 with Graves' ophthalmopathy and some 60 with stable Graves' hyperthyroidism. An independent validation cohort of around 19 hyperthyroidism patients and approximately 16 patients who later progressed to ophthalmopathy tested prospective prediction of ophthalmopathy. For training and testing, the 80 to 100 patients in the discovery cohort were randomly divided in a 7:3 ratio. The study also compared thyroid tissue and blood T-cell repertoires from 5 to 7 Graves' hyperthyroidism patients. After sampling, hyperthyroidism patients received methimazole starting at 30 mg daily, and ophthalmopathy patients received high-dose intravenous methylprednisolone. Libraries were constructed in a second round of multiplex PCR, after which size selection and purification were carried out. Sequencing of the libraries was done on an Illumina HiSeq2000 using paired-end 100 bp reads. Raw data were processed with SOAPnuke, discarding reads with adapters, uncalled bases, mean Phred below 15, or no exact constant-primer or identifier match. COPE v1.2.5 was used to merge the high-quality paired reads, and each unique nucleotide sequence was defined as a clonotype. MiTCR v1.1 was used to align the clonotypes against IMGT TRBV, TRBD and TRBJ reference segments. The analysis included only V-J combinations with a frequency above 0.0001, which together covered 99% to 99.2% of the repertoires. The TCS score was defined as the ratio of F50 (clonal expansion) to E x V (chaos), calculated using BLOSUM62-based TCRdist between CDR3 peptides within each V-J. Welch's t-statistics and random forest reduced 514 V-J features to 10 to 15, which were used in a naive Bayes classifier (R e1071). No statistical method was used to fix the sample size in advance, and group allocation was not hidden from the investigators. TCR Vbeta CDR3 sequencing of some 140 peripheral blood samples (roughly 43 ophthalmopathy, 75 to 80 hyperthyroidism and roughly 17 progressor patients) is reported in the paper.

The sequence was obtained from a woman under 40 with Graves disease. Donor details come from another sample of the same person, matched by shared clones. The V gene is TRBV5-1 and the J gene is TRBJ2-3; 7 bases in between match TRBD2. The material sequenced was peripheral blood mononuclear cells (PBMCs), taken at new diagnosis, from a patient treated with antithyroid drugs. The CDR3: CASRGGRTDTQYF. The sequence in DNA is TGCGCCAGCAGAGGCGGGAGAACAGATACGCAGTATTTT.